The following is a T cell receptor (beta chain) sequence with its context. The sort gate was single viable CD3+CD4+CD8-CD45RO+ cells for memory CD4+ T cells. CMV serostatus came from serum IgG against pp150, pp28, p38, p52. This sample stems from a study of memory CD4+ T cells and cytomegalovirus serostatus. V gave up 1 base and J gave up 1 base; unmatched junction bases: 10. Germline V lookup: CDR1 KGHSH, CDR2 LQKENI. There are 18 residues in the CDR3. Clones were sequenced by immunoSEQ multiplex PCR, and TCRdb holds only the in-frame ones, with some missing. The table shows tens of thousands of clones, with 70% to 80% occurring only once.

Sequences were obtained from memory CD4+ T cells from blood. The TCR was taken from an adult in good health and CMV-seronegative. The chain recombines TRBV18 with TRBJ1-2, with 9 nucleotides matching TRBD1. The CDR3 DNA reads as TGTGCCAGCTCACCACGATCTTTTCCGGGACAGGGTAACTATGGCTACACCTTC. Its protein is CASSPRSFPGQGNYGYTF.